These 5 T cell receptor beta chains came from one sample sequenced in a study of CD8 T cells in Susac syndrome. RNA amounts of about 0.5 to 1 ug underwent reverse transcription with random hexamers. TCRdb re-called the immunoSEQ multiplex PCR reads with MiXCR, one entry per CDR3 protein. This sample has about 69,000 distinct CDR3 sequences, with around 95% found just once. The sample consisted of CD8+ T cells from PBMCs. Receptors were obtained from a human donor in good health.

The J gene is TRBJ2-2, the V gene TRBV2, with TRBD1 matching 12 bases. Germline V gene lookup returns CDR1 SNHLY and CDR2 FYNNEI. The CDR3 is made up of 14 amino acids. V lost 8 bases and J lost 5; bases outside the gene matches: 3. The CDR3 DNA is TGTGCCAGCGGGGACAGGGGGCAGACCGGGGAGCTGTTTTTT. This codes for CASGDRGQTGELFF. Using reference TRBV2 and TRBJ2-2 for the parts outside the CDR3, the full variable domain is EPEVTQTPSHQVTQMGQEVILRCVPISNHLYFYWYRQILGQKVEFLVSFYNNEISEKSEIFDDQFSVERPDGSNFTLKIRSTKLEDSAMYFCASGDRGQTGELFFGEGSRLTVL.

The chain combines TRBV12-3 or TRBV12-4 with TRBJ2-3, with TRBD1 identical over 8 bases. The J segment lost 4 bases and the V segment lost 6 bases, leaving 15 bases of the junction unmatched. The CDR3 consists of 17 residues. This CDR3 is CASSPPDRGEGADTQYF. For the CDR3, the DNA is TGTGCCAGCAGCCCACCTGACAGGGGAGAAGGCGCAGATACGCAGTATTTT.

The gene calls are TRBV3-1 and TRBJ2-5; D might be TRBD1 or TRBD2, each matching 6 bases. Germline V gene lookup returns CDR1 LGHDT and CDR2 YNNKEL (reference sequence). The germline V and J ends were trimmed by 1 base and 2 bases, with 14 bases remaining between them. The CDR3 extends over 16 amino acids. CDR3 sequence: CASSQAGAKSQETQYF. The CDR3 region has the DNA TGTGCCAGCAGCCAAGCGGGGGCCAAATCTCAAGAGACCCAGTACTTC.

This chain joins TRBV4-1 and TRBJ1-1; maybe TRBD1 (5 bases). Germline CDR1 MGHRA, CDR2 YSYEKL. The CDR3 length is 13 residues. Trimming took 8 bases from V and 6 from J, leaving 16 bases between them. The chain's CDR3 is CASSDGHGAEAFF. In DNA, the CDR3 is TGCGCCAGCTCCGACGGACACGGGGCTGAAGCTTTCTTT.

The chain links TRBV19 to TRBJ1-2; D gene unclear. V lost 10 bases to trimming and J lost 4 bases, with 28 bases between them. Germline V gives CDR1 LNHDA, CDR2 SQIVND (reference sequence). The CDR3 is made up of 17 amino acids. The CDR3 loop is CANPGGWPGWDFYGYTF. CDR3 sequence (DNA): TGTGCCAACCCCGGTGGGTGGCCTGGATGGGATTTCTATGGCTACACCTTC.